These 20 T cell receptor beta chains share one sample of origin, sequenced in a study of T-cell memory formation after mild COVID-19. TCRdb independently ran MiXCR on the 5' RACE reads; one entry per CDR3 protein. The sample lists approximately 400,000 distinct CDR3 sequences; around 17% were seen once. Sequencing was performed on PBMCs or a T cell subset sorted from them (not recorded which). The receptors were gathered from a man aged 18 to 29 who had mild COVID-19 (a few samples of this study predate the infection). Cell type and time point are not known.

This clonotype was counted only a few times. The chain carries TRBV7-3 and TRBJ2-1; the D gene could be TRBD1 or TRBD2 (7 bases each). Germline lookup yields CDR1 SGHTA and CDR2 FQGTGA. V dropped 5 bases and J dropped 8 bases, with 22 bases sitting between them. The CDR3 covers 16 residues. CDR3 DNA: TGTGCCAGCAGCCCCCAGGGGGGGGGCTTGGTGCATGAGCAGTTCTTC. This encodes CASSPQGGGLVHEQFF.

This clonotype appeared many times. V and J are TRBV20-1 and TRBJ1-4; perhaps TRBD1 as D (6 bases). Looked up from germline, CDR1 is DFQATT and CDR2 is SNEGSKA (reference sequence). This CDR3 comprises 16 residues. Trimming stripped 6 bases from V and 5 bases from J, with 22 bases between. The CDR3 region has the DNA TGCAGTGCCCGGGGGGACACAGCAAGCGAGAATGAAAAACTGTTTTTT. This encodes CSARGDTASENEKLFF.

V and J are TRBV12-3 or TRBV12-4 and TRBJ1-5; D gene uncertain. The CDR3 is made up of 14 amino acids. V shed 1 base and J shed 7 bases, with 11 bases lying between them. CDR3 region: CASSLGSGRQPQHF. In DNA form, the CDR3 reads TGTGCCAGCAGTTTAGGGTCGGGGAGACAGCCCCAGCATTTT.

This clonotype was found many times. The rearrangement joins TRBV7-2 to TRBJ1-1; D perhaps matches TRBD1 (5 bases). The CDR3 loop spans 13 amino acids. Trimming shortened V by 4 bases and J by 1 base, and 7 bases separated the two germline ends. Germline CDR1 and CDR2: SGHTA and FQGNSA. CDR3: CASSYGQNTEAFF. Written as DNA, the CDR3 is TGTGCCAGCAGCTACGGACAGAACACTGAAGCTTTCTTT.

This clonotype has only a few counts. The chain has TRBV18 and TRBJ1-1; TRBD1 is a possible D gene (5 bases). Germline lookup yields CDR1 KGHSH and CDR2 LQKENI. This CDR3 comprises 17 residues. V lost 5 bases, J lost 1 base, and 20 bases lay in between. CDR3 DNA sequence: TGTGCCAGCTCATCCGTTCGGGGCACGATTAGGAACACTGAAGCTTTCTTT. This translates into CASSSVRGTIRNTEAFF.

The rearrangement uses TRBV6-1 and TRBJ2-1; D is ambiguous. The CDR3 is 12 residues long. Germline V CDR1 and CDR2: MNHNS, SASEGT. V lost 1 base and J 7 bases, leaving 5 bases between the germline ends. The CDR3 protein is CASSEVGNEQFF. DNA of the CDR3: TGTGCCAGCAGTGAAGTGGGAAATGAGCAGTTCTTC.

This clonotype has just a few counts. The rearrangement uses TRBV7-2 and TRBJ1-1; no reliable D call. This CDR3 contains 13 residues. V lost 3 bases to trimming and J lost 4 bases, with 9 bases between them. Germline V CDR1 and CDR2: SGHTA, FQGNSA. CDR3: CASSLLPGTEAFF. The CDR3 DNA reads TGTGCCAGCAGCTTGCTCCCAGGCACTGAAGCTTTCTTT.

The rearrangement links TRBV5-1 to TRBJ1-1; the D is unclear. Germline V CDR1 and CDR2: SGHRS, YFSETQ. CDR3 length: 15 residues. The ends were cut back, 0 bases at V and 5 bases at J, with 14 bases in the middle. CDR3: CASSLASRVRTEAFF. Written as DNA, the CDR3 is TGCGCCAGCAGCTTGGCCAGCAGAGTTCGTACTGAAGCTTTCTTT.

The chain employs TRBV29-1 and TRBJ2-5; D gene ambiguous. V dropped 3 bases and J dropped 5 bases, with 4 bases sitting between them. CDR1 SQVTM and CDR2 ANQGSEA come from the germline V gene. The CDR3 is made up of 10 amino acids. CDR3 in amino acids: CSVDVETQYF. The CDR3 bases are TGCAGCGTTGACGTGGAGACCCAGTACTTC.

This clonotype appeared a few times. The rearrangement links TRBV28 to TRBJ2-7; TRBD1 matches 7 bases. This CDR3 comprises 14 residues. CDR1 is MDHEN and CDR2 is SYDVKM in the germline V gene. V lost 3 bases, J lost 4 bases, and 6 bases stayed unmatched. The CDR3 nucleotides read TGTGCCAGCAGTTTCGAAGACAGGGTATACGAGCAGTACGTC. It is translated as CASSFEDRVYEQYV.

This clonotype has more than one count but fewer than ten. J is TRBJ2-1 and V is TRBV7-9; tentatively, D is TRBD2 (6 bases). V was trimmed by 5 bases and J by 8 bases, leaving 16 bases between them. Germline CDR1 SEHNR, CDR2 FQNEAQ (reference sequence). This CDR3 has 14 amino acids. CDR3 sequence (DNA): TGTGCCAGCAGCACGGGGGTAGCGATCGATGAGCAGTTCTTC. Amino acid sequence: CASSTGVAIDEQFF. Based on the CDR3 plus reference TRBV7-9 and TRBJ2-1, the full variable domain is DTGVSQNPRHKITKRGQNVTFRCDPISEHNRLYWYRQTLGQGPEFLTYFQNEAQLEKSRLLSDRFSAERPKGSFSTLEIQRTEQGDSAMYLCASSTGVAIDEQFFGPGTRLTVL.

This clonotype was seen only a few times. The V call is TRBV27, the J call TRBJ2-5, with 8 bases aligning to TRBD2. The V segment lost 4 bases and the J segment 5 bases; nucleotides outside the gene matches: 9. The CDR3 is made up of 15 amino acids. Germline V lookup: CDR1 MNHEY, CDR2 SMNVEV (reference sequence). For the CDR3, the DNA is TGTGCCAGCAGTTCCTGGACTAGCACCGACGAGACCCAGTACTTC. It codes for CASSSWTSTDETQYF.

The rearrangement links TRBV27 to TRBJ1-5; D gene unclear. V lost 3 bases and J 0 bases, leaving 21 bases between the germline ends. Per the germline V gene, CDR1 is MNHEY and CDR2 is SMNVEV (reference sequence). This CDR3 comprises 19 residues. The CDR3 here is CASSFRIRQEQYSNQPQHF. CDR3 sequence (DNA): TGTGCCAGCAGTTTCCGAATCCGGCAGGAGCAGTATAGCAATCAGCCCCAGCATTTT.

This clonotype was recorded at least ten times. The CDR3: CASSLGSSTDTQYF. In nucleotides, the CDR3 is TGTGCCAGCAGCTTAGGTTCTAGCACAGATACGCAGTATTTT. The rearrangement joins TRBV7-7 to TRBJ2-3, with D unclear. Germline CDR1 SSHAT, CDR2 FNYEAQ (reference sequence). The CDR3 has 14 amino acids. Trimming cost V 1 base and J 0 bases, with 5 bases left between them.

The V and J genes are TRBV4-1 and TRBJ2-7; TRBD1 matches at 7 bases. Per germline, CDR1 MGHRA and CDR2 YSYEKL. The CDR3 length is 15 residues. With 1 base clipped from V and 5 bases from J, the junction kept 8 bases outside the gene matches. CDR3 in DNA: TGCGCCAGCAGCCAAGTTCAGGGGGAGTTACACGAGCAGTACTTC. Translating it yields CASSQVQGELHEQYF.

This clonotype was counted between two and nine times. The chain combines TRBV29-1 with TRBJ2-7; 10 bases are shared with TRBD1. From germline, CDR1 is SQVTM and CDR2 ANQGSEA. V was pared by 4 bases and J by 4 bases, with 4 bases of the junction left unmatched. The CDR3 consists of 13 residues. CDR3 nucleotide sequence: TGCAGCGTTGTCCGGGACAGGGGATACGAGCAGTACTTC. Its protein product is CSVVRDRGYEQYF.

This clonotype was seen repeatedly, ten times or more. The chain joins TRBV12-5 to TRBJ2-5; 7 positions agree with TRBD2. The germline V gene encodes CDR1 LGHNT and CDR2 FRNRAP. This CDR3 contains 17 residues. V lost 1 base and J lost 4; bases outside the gene matches: 12. CDR3 loop: CASGLGLAGERGETQYF. DNA of the CDR3: TGTGCTAGTGGTTTGGGACTCGCGGGGGAGCGGGGAGAGACCCAGTACTTC.

This clonotype has at least ten counts. This sequence joins TRBV3-1 and TRBJ2-3, with 9 bases identical to TRBD1. Germline V gene data show CDR1 as LGHDT and CDR2 as YNNKEL (reference sequence). J gave up 6 bases and V 2 bases, and 9 bases lay outside the gene matches. This CDR3 has 16 residues. The CDR3 DNA reads TGTGCCAGCAGCCAACCGGGACAGGGATTGATGGATACGCAGTATTTT. Translation: CASSQPGQGLMDTQYF.

V and J are TRBV6-5 and TRBJ1-1, with D perhaps matching TRBD1 (6 bases). This CDR3 is built from 11 residues. V lost 7 bases and J lost 9, with 12 bases in between. From germline, CDR1 is MNHEY and CDR2 SVGAGI. CDR3 sequence (DNA): TGTGCCAGCACCTACCAGGGGAAAGCTTTCTTT. Encoded protein: CASTYQGKAFF.

This clonotype was recorded many times. The CDR3 loop is CASSLALTAGDSYEQYF. The CDR3 region has the DNA TGTGCCAGCAGCTTAGCGCTGACAGCGGGGGACTCCTACGAGCAGTACTTC. This chain joins TRBV7-2 and TRBJ2-7; the match to TRBD2 covers 8 bases. V was pared by 0 bases and J by 0 bases, with 7 bases of the junction left unmatched. CDR1 and CDR2 from the germline V gene are SGHTA and FQGNSA. This CDR3 is 17 amino acids long.